The 29 T cell receptor beta chains presented below share a single source sample, sequenced in a study of early T cells in non-severe SARS-CoV-2 infection. TCRdb redid the calling of the 5' RACE reads with MiXCR, one entry per CDR3 protein. The sample has about 100,000 distinct CDR3 sequences; about an eighth are singletons. Input material: whole blood. These receptors all stem from an adult who was a healthcare worker with PCR-confirmed SARS-CoV-2 infection or an uninfected control (not recorded which).

The chain recombines TRBV4-2 with TRBJ2-1, with 13 bases lining up with TRBD2. Trimming cost V 4 bases and J 0 bases; bases outside gene matches: 18. CDR1 is LGHNA, CDR2 YNFKEQ, per germline. The CDR3 runs 22 residues. The CDR3 spells CASSRETSGTSGKYGSYNEQFF. CDR3 sequence (DNA): TGTGCCAGCAGCCGAGAGACCTCCGGGACTAGCGGGAAGTATGGCTCCTACAATGAGCAGTTCTTC.

This clonotype came up a few times. V gene TRBV11-2 combines with J gene TRBJ2-7, with 7 bases lining up with TRBD1. J gave up 3 bases and V 3 bases, and 2 bases lay outside the gene matches. This CDR3 is built from 13 residues. Germline V gene sequence: CDR1 SGHAT, CDR2 FQNNGV. The chain's CDR3 is CASSFGTDYEQYF. DNA of the CDR3: TGTGCCAGCAGCTTTGGGACAGACTACGAGCAGTACTTC.

The rearrangement links TRBV7-2 to TRBJ2-1; the match to TRBD2 covers 11 bases. After removal of 6 bases from V and 5 bases from J, the junction contained 3 bases not matched to a gene. Germline values: CDR1 SGHTA, CDR2 FQGNSA. CDR3 length equals 14 residues. Here the CDR3 DNA reads TGTGCCAGCAGAGCGACTAGCGGGAACAATGAGCAGTTCTTC. Amino acid sequence: CASRATSGNNEQFF.

V gene TRBV29-1 combines with J gene TRBJ1-1, with D unresolved. The CDR3 covers 13 residues. CDR1 and CDR2 from the germline V gene are SQVTM and ANQGSEA. V was clipped by 7 bases and J by 1 base, with 13 bases between them. The CDR3 loop reads CSALGHKNTEAFF. The CDR3 DNA follows: TGCAGCGCCCTAGGGCACAAGAACACTGAAGCTTTCTTT.

In this sample, this clonotype turned up many times. The chain joins TRBV5-6 to TRBJ2-3; no clear D. CDR1 and CDR2 (germline): SGHDT, YYEEEE. With 0 bases removed from V and 4 bases from J, the gap between germline ends came to 12 bases. The CDR3 has 15 residues. CDR3 amino acids: CASSLVMKIADTQYF. The CDR3 region has the DNA TGTGCCAGCAGCTTGGTTATGAAAATAGCAGATACGCAGTATTTT.

The chain carries TRBV20-1 and TRBJ2-3; 8 bases agree with TRBD2. There are 16 residues in the CDR3. Germline V lookup: CDR1 DFQATT, CDR2 SNEGSKA (reference sequence). The V and J ends lost 3 bases and 5 bases, in that order; junction bases with no gene match: 13. CDR3 DNA sequence: TGCAGTGCTAGTATTTCCCCGGGAGGGGGTAGAGATACGCAGTATTTT. This sequence encodes CSASISPGGGRDTQYF.

This clonotype was picked up many times. V usage is TRBV15 and J usage is TRBJ1-2, with D possibly TRBD1 on 6 matching bases. The V gene's germline CDR1 is LNHNV and CDR2 YYDKDF (reference sequence). This CDR3 region has 15 residues. The V end lost 5 bases, the J end lost 7 bases, and 20 bases lay between the germline ends. Written as DNA, the CDR3 is TGTGCCACCAGCGTAGCCAGGGGCGGAAATTTTGGCTACACCTTC. Amino acids: CATSVARGGNFGYTF.

J is TRBJ1-2 and V is TRBV19; D is possibly TRBD1 (6 bases). CDR3 size: 15 residues. The V gene's germline CDR1 is LNHDA and CDR2 SQIVND (reference sequence). V lost 6 bases to trimming and J lost 6 bases, with 20 bases between them. The CDR3 DNA reads as TGTGCCAGTAGCCGAAACCCCCAGGGGTCGGATGGCTACACCTTC. Its protein product is CASSRNPQGSDGYTF.

The sample holds many counts of this clonotype. This chain joins TRBV6-2 or TRBV6-3 and TRBJ2-3; 10 bases agree with TRBD1. Germline values: CDR1 MNHEY, CDR2 SVGEGT. The V segment lost 4 bases and the J segment 6 bases; nucleotides outside the gene matches: 4. The CDR3 runs 14 residues. CDR3 sequence: CASSWDRGRDTQYF. The CDR3 DNA sequence: TGTGCCAGCAGTTGGGACAGGGGACGCGATACGCAGTATTTT.

V is TRBV28 and J is TRBJ1-4, with D uncertain. V was clipped by 1 base and J by 0 bases, with 12 bases between them. Germline-derived CDR1 and CDR2 are MDHEN and SYDVKM. This CDR3 is 17 amino acids long. CDR3 in amino acids: CASSLLGILTTNEKLFF. CDR3 sequence (DNA): TGTGCCAGCAGTTTATTGGGGATATTAACAACTAATGAAAAACTGTTTTTT.

The chain employs TRBV7-2 and TRBJ2-6; 9 positions agree with TRBD1. Trimming cost V 7 bases and J 4 bases; bases outside gene matches: 17. CDR3 length: 19 residues. Germline V gene lookup returns CDR1 SGHTA and CDR2 FQGNSA. CDR3 protein: CASTPPSGTGSPGANVLTF. The CDR3 coding sequence is TGTGCCAGCACCCCGCCTTCCGGGACAGGGAGTCCAGGGGCCAACGTCCTGACTTTC.

J is TRBJ2-1 and V is TRBV28; D ambiguous. The germline V and J ends were trimmed by 5 bases and 7 bases, with 30 bases remaining between them. This CDR3 has 19 residues. The germline CDR1 and CDR2 sequences are MDHEN and SYDVKM. For the CDR3, the DNA is TGTGCCAGCAGTCCACATTACGCCCAGTATCTGAAGGATCTTAATGAGCAGTTCTTC. Protein: CASSPHYAQYLKDLNEQFF.

This clonotype was counted only a few times. The rearrangement links TRBV7-9 to TRBJ2-7, with TRBD2 as a possible D gene (7 bases). CDR1 and CDR2 (germline): SEHNR, FQNEAQ (reference sequence). V lost 1 base to trimming and J lost 2 bases, with 21 bases between them. The CDR3 extends over 18 amino acids. The CDR3 nucleotides read TGTGCCAGCAGCTTAGGAGATGGACTAGGGACATTCACCTACGAGCAGTACTTC. Translated: CASSLGDGLGTFTYEQYF.

This clonotype was counted only a few times. The V and J genes are TRBV20-1 and TRBJ2-3; no firm D call. The germline gives CDR1 DFQATT, CDR2 SNEGSKA (reference sequence). The CDR3 is 11 amino acids. The CDR3 sequence is CRSAGTDTQYF. The CDR3, as DNA: TGCAGATCCGCGGGCACAGATACGCAGTATTTT.

This clonotype has a handful of counts. This chain links TRBV4-1 with TRBJ2-7; 10 nucleotides agree with TRBD2. The CDR3 is 14 amino acids. The J segment lost 7 bases and the V segment lost 2 bases, leaving 5 bases of the junction unmatched. The germline V gene has CDR1 MGHRA and CDR2 YSYEKL. CDR3 bases: TGCGCCAGCAGCCAAAAAGCGGGAGGGCCTGAGCAGTACTTC. Translation: CASSQKAGGPEQYF.

This chain joins TRBV6-6 and TRBJ2-7, with D unclear. The CDR3 runs to 12 residues. V lost 2 bases to trimming and J lost 2 bases, with 4 bases between them. Per germline, CDR1 MNHNY and CDR2 SVGAGI (reference sequence). In nucleotides, the CDR3 is TGTGCCAGCAGTTACGACCCCTACGAGCAGTACTTC. This sequence encodes CASSYDPYEQYF.

This clonotype was seen ten or more times. The gene calls are TRBV9 and TRBJ1-6; 8 nucleotides line up with TRBD1. The CDR3 spans 14 residues. V lost 4 bases, J lost 8 bases, and 5 bases stayed unmatched. CDR1 SGDLS and CDR2 YYNGEE come from the germline V gene. The DNA for the CDR3 is TGTGCCAGCAGCTCGGACAGGGCGGATTCACCCCTCCACTTT. This gives the protein CASSSDRADSPLHF.

This clonotype was counted many times. The rearrangement joins TRBV7-9 to TRBJ2-5, with 10 positions matching TRBD2. Looked up from germline, CDR1 is SEHNR and CDR2 is FQNEAQ (reference sequence). The CDR3 contains 15 residues. J was trimmed by 1 base and V by 5 bases; bases with no gene match: 4. The CDR3 DNA follows: TGTGCCAGCAGCCCGGGGACTAGCGCCCAAGAGACCCAGTACTTC. This codes for CASSPGTSAQETQYF. The variable domain in full, with the rest retrieved from reference TRBV7-9 and TRBJ2-5, is DTGVSQNPRHKITKRGQNVTFRCDPISEHNRLYWYRQTLGQGPEFLTYFQNEAQLEKSRLLSDRFSAERPKGSFSTLEIQRTEQGDSAMYLCASSPGTSAQETQYFGPGTRLLVL.

A few counts support this clonotype. The V gene is TRBV27, the J gene TRBJ2-3; D is perhaps TRBD1 (5 bases). The germline V gene has CDR1 MNHEY and CDR2 SMNVEV (reference sequence). The CDR3 totals 13 residues. V was pared by 3 bases and J by 4 bases, with 8 bases between. This chain's CDR3 is CASSFGAADTQYF. The CDR3 coding sequence is TGTGCCAGCAGTTTTGGGGCGGCAGATACGCAGTATTTT.

In regard to this clonotype: The junction shows a germline mismatch at one end, possibly a read error. The chain employs TRBV6-2 or TRBV6-3 and TRBJ2-7, with D hard to call. Germline CDR1 reads MNHEY; CDR2 reads SVGEGT. This CDR3 region has 13 residues. The CDR3 DNA reads as TGTGCCACTTACCGGGCCCCCTCCTACGACCAGTACTTC. The encoded protein is CATYRAPSYDQYF.

This clonotype was seen more than once but under ten times. The rearrangement uses TRBV10-2 and TRBJ2-7, with D uncertain. The CDR3 contains 12 residues. V was shortened by 0 bases and J by 0 bases, with 0 bases between the two germline ends. CDR1 is WSHSY and CDR2 is SAAADI in the germline V gene. The CDR3 loop is CASSESSYEQYF. The CDR3 DNA follows: TGCGCCAGCAGTGAGTCCTCCTACGAGCAGTACTTC.

This chain connects TRBV4-3 to TRBJ2-7; 7 nucleotides match TRBD2. Germline assignment: CDR1 LGHNA and CDR2 YSLEER. With V trimmed by 3 bases and J by 6 bases, 14 bases remained unmatched. The CDR3 contains 16 residues. The CDR3 nucleotides are TGCGCCAGCAGCCAGTTCCCCCGCGCGGGAGCCTCCGAGCAGTACTTC. Its translation: CASSQFPRAGASEQYF.

The V and J genes are TRBV10-3 and TRBJ2-7; D is unclear. CDR1 is ENHRY and CDR2 is SYGVKD in the germline V gene. The CDR3 loop spans 13 amino acids. V dropped 0 bases and J dropped 7 bases, with 10 bases sitting between them. The chain's CDR3 is CAISESEGGEQYF. CDR3 nucleotide sequence: TGTGCCATCAGTGAGTCGGAAGGTGGAGAGCAGTACTTC.

CDR3 protein: CASIASGRRGTEAFF. Written as DNA, the CDR3 is TGTGCCAGCATCGCTTCGGGGCGACGGGGCACTGAAGCTTTCTTT. V gene TRBV7-9 combines with J gene TRBJ1-1; D is possibly TRBD1 (5 bases). This CDR3 has 15 residues. Trimming removed 7 bases at V and 4 bases at J, with 19 bases between. Germline values: CDR1 SEHNR, CDR2 FQNEAQ (reference sequence). Full variable domain (rest looked up from reference TRBV7-9 and TRBJ1-1): DTGVSQNPRHKITKRGQNVTFRCDPISEHNRLYWYRQTLGQGPEFLTYFQNEAQLEKSRLLSDRFSAERPKGSFSTLEIQRTEQGDSAMYLCASIASGRRGTEAFFGQGTRLTVV.

This clonotype was detected a few times. This rearrangement joins TRBV11-2 to TRBJ2-2; D is unclear. Germline values: CDR1 SGHAT, CDR2 FQNNGV. CDR3 length: 12 amino acids. Trimming took off 4 bases at V and 6 bases at J, with 6 bases between the two ends. The CDR3 loop reads CASSSRAGELFF. CDR3 nucleotide sequence: TGTGCCAGCAGCTCAAGGGCCGGGGAGCTGTTTTTT.

This clonotype has a count of ten or more. The chain combines TRBV7-2 with TRBJ2-1, with D unresolved. V was trimmed by 0 bases and J by 2 bases, leaving 14 bases between them. The CDR3 runs 17 residues. In germline, CDR1 is SGHTA, CDR2 FQGNSA. Here the CDR3 reads CASSLAVRLDTYNEQFF. The CDR3 nucleotides read TGTGCCAGCAGCTTAGCCGTCCGACTTGATACCTACAATGAGCAGTTCTTC.

This clonotype has a handful of counts. The gene calls are TRBV20-1 and TRBJ2-1; TRBD2 matches at 9 bases. With 0 bases clipped from V and 4 bases from J, the junction kept 4 bases outside the gene matches. Germline V gene data show CDR1 as DFQATT and CDR2 as SNEGSKA (reference sequence). The CDR3 runs to 15 residues. CDR3 nucleotides: TGCAGTGCTAGAGAAGCTAGCGGGGAATACAATGAGCAGTTCTTC. Its protein is CSAREASGEYNEQFF.

J is TRBJ2-1 and V is TRBV4-1, with D possibly TRBD2 on 5 matching bases. CDR1 and CDR2 (germline): MGHRA, YSYEKL. This CDR3 is built from 17 residues. Trimming shortened V by 2 bases and J by 3 bases, and 17 bases separated the two germline ends. The CDR3 sequence: CASSQFPLEEFYNEQFF. CDR3 DNA sequence: TGCGCCAGCAGCCAATTCCCCTTGGAGGAGTTCTACAATGAGCAGTTCTTC.

This clonotype was seen many times. The V and J genes are TRBV15 and TRBJ2-1, with 7 bases fitting TRBD2. The CDR3 consists of 15 residues. The junction had 11 bases not matched to a gene; V was cut back by 5 bases and J by 7 bases. From germline, CDR1 is LNHNV and CDR2 YYDKDF (reference sequence). The CDR3 sequence is CATSGGGLATNEQFF. The CDR3 region has the DNA TGTGCCACCAGCGGGGGGGGTCTTGCTACGAATGAGCAGTTCTTC.